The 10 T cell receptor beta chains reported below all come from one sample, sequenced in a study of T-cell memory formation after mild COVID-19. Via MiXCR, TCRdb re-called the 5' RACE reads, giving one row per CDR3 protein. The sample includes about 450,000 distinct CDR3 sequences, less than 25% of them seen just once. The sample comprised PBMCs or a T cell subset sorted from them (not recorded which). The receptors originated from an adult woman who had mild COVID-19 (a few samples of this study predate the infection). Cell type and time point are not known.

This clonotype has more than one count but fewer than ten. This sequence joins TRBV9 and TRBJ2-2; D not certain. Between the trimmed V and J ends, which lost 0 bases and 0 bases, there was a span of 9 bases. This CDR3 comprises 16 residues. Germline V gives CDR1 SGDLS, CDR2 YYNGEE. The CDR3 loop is CASSVVGFPNTGELFF. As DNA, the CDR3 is TGTGCCAGCAGCGTAGTTGGCTTTCCGAACACCGGGGAGCTGTTTTTT.

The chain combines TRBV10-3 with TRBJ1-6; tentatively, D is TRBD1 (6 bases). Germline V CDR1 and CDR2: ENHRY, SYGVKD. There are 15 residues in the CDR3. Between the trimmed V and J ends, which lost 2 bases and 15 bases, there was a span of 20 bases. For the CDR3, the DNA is TGTGCCATCAGTGAGCCCGACAGGTACCCTCTCCGCCTCCACTTT. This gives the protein CAISEPDRYPLRLHF.

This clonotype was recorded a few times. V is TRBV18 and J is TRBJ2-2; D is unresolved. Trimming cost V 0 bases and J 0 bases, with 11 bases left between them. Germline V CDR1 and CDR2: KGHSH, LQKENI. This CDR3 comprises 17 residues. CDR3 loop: CASSPPYPAPNTGELFF. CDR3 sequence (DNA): TGTGCCAGCTCACCACCATATCCGGCACCGAACACCGGGGAGCTGTTTTTT.

CDR3 amino acids: CASSQGPRSGEQYF. The CDR3 DNA reads as TGTGCCAGCAGCCAAGGGCCCCGATCTGGCGAGCAGTACTTC. This chain uses TRBV3-1 with TRBJ2-7, with D unresolved. The germline gives CDR1 LGHDT, CDR2 YNNKEL (reference sequence). V lost 1 base, J lost 6 bases, and 13 bases lay in between. The CDR3 is made up of 14 amino acids.

CDR3 DNA sequence: TGTGCCAGCAGCTTAACTCGCGGGGCCGCGGCCGATGAGCAGTTCTTC. Amino acids: CASSLTRGAAADEQFF. The chain combines TRBV7-8 with TRBJ2-1; TRBD2 is a possible D gene (6 bases). The CDR3 is 16 residues long. Germline loops: CDR1 SGHVS, CDR2 FQNEAQ. The V end was cut by 2 bases, the J end by 8 bases, with 19 bases between.

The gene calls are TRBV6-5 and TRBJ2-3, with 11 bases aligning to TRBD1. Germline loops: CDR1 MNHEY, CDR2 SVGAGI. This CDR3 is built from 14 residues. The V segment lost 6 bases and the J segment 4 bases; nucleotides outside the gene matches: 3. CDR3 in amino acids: CASRGTGGPDTQYF. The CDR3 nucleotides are TGTGCCAGCAGGGGGACAGGGGGTCCAGATACGCAGTATTTT.

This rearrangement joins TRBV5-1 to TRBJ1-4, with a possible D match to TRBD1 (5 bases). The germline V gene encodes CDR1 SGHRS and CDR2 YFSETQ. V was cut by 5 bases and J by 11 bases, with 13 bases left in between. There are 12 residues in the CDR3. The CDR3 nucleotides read TGCGCCAGCAGGGGGACGGGGAGGAAACTGTTTTTT. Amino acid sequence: CASRGTGRKLFF.

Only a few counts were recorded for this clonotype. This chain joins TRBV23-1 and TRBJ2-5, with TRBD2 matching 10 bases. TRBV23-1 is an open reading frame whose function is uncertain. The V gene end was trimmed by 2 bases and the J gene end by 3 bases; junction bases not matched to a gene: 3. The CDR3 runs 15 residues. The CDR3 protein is CASSQTSGKEETQYF. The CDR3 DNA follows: TGCGCCAGCAGTCAAACTAGCGGGAAGGAAGAGACCCAGTACTTC.

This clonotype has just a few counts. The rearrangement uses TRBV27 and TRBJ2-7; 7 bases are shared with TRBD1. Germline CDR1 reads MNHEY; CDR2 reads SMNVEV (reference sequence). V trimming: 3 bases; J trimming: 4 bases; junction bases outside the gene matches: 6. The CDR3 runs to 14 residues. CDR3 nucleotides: TGTGCCAGCAGTTTTAAGGGGGCCTTATACGAGCAGTACTTC. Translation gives CASSFKGALYEQYF.

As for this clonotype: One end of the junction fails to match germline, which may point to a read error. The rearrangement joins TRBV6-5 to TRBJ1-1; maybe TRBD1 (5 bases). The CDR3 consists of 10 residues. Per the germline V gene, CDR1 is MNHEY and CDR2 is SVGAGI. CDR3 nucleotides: TGTGCCAGCAGTGGCAGACAGCTTCACTTT. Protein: CASSGRQLHF.